This T cell receptor (beta chain) was identified in a study of T-cell memory formation after mild COVID-19. With respect to this clonotype: Its target is not known.

TCRdb independently ran MiXCR on the 5' RACE reads; one entry per CDR3 protein. The sample has around 470,000 distinct CDR3 sequences, approximately 20% seen once; the top ten hold more than 8%. Study results and limitations: Clones from the second wave (peaking day 37) had unconfirmed SARS-CoV-2 specificity. Clones shrinking between day 15 and 85 showed a balanced CD4/CD8 split, and those that grew later tilted toward CD4+. CM and EM subsets held most contracting CD4+ clones; EMRA held CD8+ ones.

Germline V gives CDR1 MGHRA, CDR2 YSYEKL. V was clipped by 0 bases and J by 1 base, with 9 bases between them. The CDR3 has 15 residues. Sample: PBMCs or a T cell subset sorted from them (not recorded which). This chain connects TRBV4-1 to TRBJ1-1, with D possibly TRBD1 on 5 matching bases. This TCR was sampled from an adult woman who had mild COVID-19 (a few samples of this study predate the infection). Cell type and time point are not known. CDR3 loop: CASSQDGGPNTEAFF. The DNA of the CDR3 is TGCGCCAGCAGCCAAGACGGGGGACCGAACACTGAAGCTTTCTTT.